The clone carrying this T cell receptor beta chain was seen ten or more times. The TCR library protocol attached unique molecular identifiers to the individual cDNA molecules. TCRdb reprocessed the 5' RACE reads with MiXCR, giving one entry per CDR3 protein. Here the sample spans tens of thousands of distinct CDR3 sequences, 9.5% to 15% being singletons. The sample is drawn from a study of early T cells in non-severe SARS-CoV-2 infection. V lost 6 bases and J lost 7, with 12 bases in between. Germline V gene sequence: CDR1 MNHNY, CDR2 SVGAGI (reference sequence). This CDR3 comprises 13 residues. This receptor was obtained from an adult who was a healthcare worker with PCR-confirmed SARS-CoV-2 infection or an uninfected control (not recorded which). Here the sequenced sample was whole blood, taken at baseline. The V and J genes are TRBV6-6 and TRBJ1-4; D not resolved. This CDR3 reads CASRGGPPEKLFF. In DNA form, the CDR3 reads TGTGCCAGCAGGGGAGGACCACCTGAAAAACTGTTTTTT.